This TCR beta chain stems from a study of blood T cell repertoires in COVID-19. Study at large: Italy, Spain and the United States were the sources of the convalescent and acute COVID-19 samples. The analysed material was cDNA or gDNA that came from T cells, B-cell-depleted T cells, or PBMCs.

Germline V CDR1 and CDR2: SGHTA, FQGTGA. The CDR3 spans 15 residues. V was clipped by 5 bases and J by 4 bases; unmatched bases: 7. This table comes from immunoSEQ multiplex PCR, and its TCRdb copy is limited to in-frame clones, with some not included. Found here are about 30,000 clones, 81% of them singletons; the top ten hold about 3%. Sequenced material: peripheral blood. V and J are TRBV7-3 and TRBJ2-2; TRBD1 matches at 7 bases. The clonotype comes from a man in his 70s with COVID-19, enrolled during active disease. The DNA of the CDR3 is TGTGCCAGCAGCCTTAGGGGGCAGGGCACCGGGGAGCTGTTTTTT. Residues: CASSLRGQGTGELFF.